Listed here are 18 T cell receptor beta chains from one sample, sequenced in a study of T-cell memory formation after mild COVID-19. TCRdb analysed the 5' RACE reads with MiXCR anew, one entry per CDR3 protein. The data show more than 300,000 distinct CDR3 sequences, 20% to 25% seen once. The sequenced sample consisted of PBMCs or a T cell subset sorted from them (not recorded which). The receptor set was obtained from a man younger than 30 who had mild COVID-19 (a few samples of this study predate the infection). Cell type and time point are not known.

CDR3 bases: TGCGCCAGCAGCTTAGACCGTCGGTATGGCTACACCTTC. Its translation: CASSLDRRYGYTF. The J gene is TRBJ1-2, the V gene TRBV5-1; no reliable D call. The CDR3 is 13 amino acids. CDR1 and CDR2 (germline): SGHRS, YFSETQ. V dropped 2 bases and J dropped 5 bases, with 10 bases sitting between them.

The chain joins TRBV7-9 to TRBJ1-4, with TRBD1 matching 8 bases. The germline CDR1 and CDR2 sequences are SEHNR and FQNEAQ (reference sequence). V dropped 5 bases and J dropped 3; count of bases not matched to a gene: 5. The CDR3 sequence is 15 residues long. The CDR3 region has the DNA TGTGCCAGCAGCCCTCAGGGGGCGGCTAATGAAAAACTGTTTTTT. Its protein is CASSPQGAANEKLFF.

This clonotype was picked up a small number of times. The chain combines TRBV3-1 with TRBJ1-1; no clear D. With 1 base removed from V and 8 bases from J, the gap between germline ends came to 11 bases. Germline lookup yields CDR1 LGHDT and CDR2 YNNKEL (reference sequence). The CDR3 contains 13 residues. CDR3 coding DNA: TGTGCCAGCAGCCAAGTACTCCATTTGGAAGCTTTCTTT. Protein sequence: CASSQVLHLEAFF.

This clonotype has just a few counts. The chain employs TRBV7-3 and TRBJ2-5, with D tentatively TRBD1 (5 bases). Trimming left V 5 bases short and J 9 bases short, with 22 bases between. CDR3 size: 15 residues. Germline CDR1 and CDR2: SGHTA and FQGTGA. CDR3 nucleotides: TGTGCCAGCAGCCCAGGACGGATCAGGGTAGGACCCCAGTACTTC. It specifies CASSPGRIRVGPQYF.

This clonotype was counted only a few times. The chain couples TRBV7-9 to TRBJ1-5, with D unresolved. Trimming took 3 bases from V and 4 from J, leaving 13 bases between them. This CDR3 has 15 residues. From germline, CDR1 is SEHNR and CDR2 FQNEAQ (reference sequence). CDR3 sequence: CASSFQGTGNQPQHF. DNA for the CDR3: TGTGCCAGCAGCTTCCAAGGAACCGGGAATCAGCCCCAGCATTTT.

J is TRBJ2-1 and V is TRBV12-3 or TRBV12-4; maybe TRBD2 (6 bases). V lost 5 bases to trimming and J lost 1 base, with 21 bases between them. CDR3 length: 18 residues. The CDR3 region has the DNA TGTGCCAGCAGTCTAACCCGGGGGTTTACTGGGTCCTACAATGAGCAGTTCTTC. It yields the protein CASSLTRGFTGSYNEQFF.

The table lists this clonotype with many counts. The chain carries TRBV18 and TRBJ2-7, with D possibly called TRBD1 or TRBD2 (5 bases each). The CDR3 covers 13 residues. Trimming cost V 2 bases and J 7 bases, with 12 bases left between them. The germline CDR1 and CDR2 sequences are KGHSH and LQKENI. The CDR3 is CASSPSDTREQYV. The DNA of the CDR3 is TGTGCCAGCTCACCATCGGACACTAGGGAGCAGTACGTC.

The sample holds a few counts of this clonotype. The chain employs TRBV12-3 or TRBV12-4 and TRBJ2-5; 7 nucleotides align to TRBD2. This CDR3 comprises 15 residues. The ends lost 5 bases at V and 2 bases at J; junction bases unmatched: 8. The CDR3 protein is CASSERLATQETQYF. The CDR3 DNA sequence: TGTGCCAGCAGTGAAAGACTAGCTACACAAGAGACCCAGTACTTC.

The chain is built from TRBV30 and TRBJ2-7, with 8 bases aligning to TRBD2. The CDR3 totals 15 residues. Germline-derived CDR1 and CDR2 are GTSNPN and SVGIG (reference sequence). Trimming removed 2 bases from V and 1 base from J; junction bases left unmatched: 7. CDR3 sequence (DNA): TGTGCCTGGAGTTACGGGACTAGGGGGTCCTACGAGCAGTACTTC. This codes for CAWSYGTRGSYEQYF.

The V and J genes are TRBV15 and TRBJ2-1; D tentatively reads TRBD1 or TRBD2 (6 bases each). The V gene's germline CDR1 is LNHNV and CDR2 YYDKDF (reference sequence). Trimming cost V 2 bases and J 9 bases, with 17 bases left between them. This CDR3 spans 15 amino acids. Written as DNA, the CDR3 is TGTGCCACCAGCAGAATCACAGGGACTGACGGTGAGCAGTTCTTC. This encodes CATSRITGTDGEQFF.

This clonotype was detected only a few times. This sequence joins TRBV7-2 and TRBJ2-7; 9 nucleotides align to TRBD1. The CDR3 extends over 15 amino acids. Trimming at V came to 6 bases and at J to 5 bases, leaving 11 bases not matched to a gene. Germline V gives CDR1 SGHTA, CDR2 FQGNSA. CDR3: CASSPPGQGIHEQYF. DNA for the CDR3: TGTGCCAGCAGTCCTCCGGGACAGGGTATCCACGAGCAGTACTTC.

The table lists this clonotype with a few counts. The CDR3 sequence is CASSLMGMNEQFF. CDR3 sequence (DNA): TGTGCCAGCAGCTTAATGGGGATGAATGAGCAGTTCTTC. This chain connects TRBV7-3 to TRBJ2-1; D unresolved. This CDR3 is built from 13 residues. The germline V and J ends were trimmed by 1 base and 7 bases, with 8 bases remaining between them. CDR1 is SGHTA and CDR2 is FQGTGA in the germline V gene.

This clonotype has only a few counts. This chain connects TRBV7-3 to TRBJ1-6; TRBD1 might be the D (5 bases). Germline CDR1 SGHTA, CDR2 FQGTGA. Trimming removed 5 bases at V and 10 bases at J, with 12 bases between. CDR3 size: 13 residues. In nucleotides, the CDR3 is TGTGCCAGCAGCCCGGGGGGGAGGTCACCCCTCCACTTT. Its translation is CASSPGGRSPLHF.

The chain joins TRBV5-1 to TRBJ2-1, with 8 bases that match TRBD2. The CDR3 length is 15 residues. In germline, CDR1 is SGHRS, CDR2 YFSETQ. V dropped 5 bases and J dropped 5; count of bases not matched to a gene: 9. CDR3: CASSPTSGLNNEQFF. For the CDR3, the DNA is TGCGCCAGCAGTCCCACTAGCGGACTAAACAATGAGCAGTTCTTC.

The sample holds many counts of this clonotype. The genes are TRBV4-3 and TRBJ2-1; D remains unclear. CDR3 length equals 15 residues. The V end was cut by 0 bases, the J end by 2 bases, with 8 bases between. Germline CDR1 is LGHNA and CDR2 is YSLEER. The CDR3 spells CASSQEAVTYNEQFF. The CDR3, as DNA: TGCGCCAGCAGCCAAGAGGCAGTTACCTACAATGAGCAGTTCTTC.

The chain uses TRBV24-1 and TRBJ2-3, with 9 positions matching TRBD1. Germline trimming cut 3 bases from V and 2 bases from J; bases unmatched to any gene: 5. The CDR3 is 16 amino acids. Per the germline V gene, CDR1 is KGHDR and CDR2 is SFDVKD. The CDR3 DNA reads as TGTGCCACCAGTGATAGGGGACAGGGTTTCACAGATACGCAGTATTTT. It yields the protein CATSDRGQGFTDTQYF.

This clonotype has ten or more counts. The CDR3 spells CASSPPQRGGGEQFF. CDR3 nucleotides: TGTGCCAGCTCACCACCCCAGCGGGGGGGCGGTGAGCAGTTCTTC. The J gene is TRBJ2-1, the V gene TRBV18, with 10 bases lining up with TRBD2. There are 15 residues in the CDR3. Germline V CDR1 and CDR2: KGHSH, LQKENI. Trimming removed 0 bases from V and 9 bases from J; junction bases left unmatched: 5.

This clonotype was found a few times. This chain connects TRBV18 to TRBJ1-6; 9 bases line up with TRBD1. Per the germline V gene, CDR1 is KGHSH and CDR2 is LQKENI. The ends lost 1 base at V and 9 bases at J; junction bases unmatched: 4. There are 15 residues in the CDR3. CDR3 region: CASSPRDRVGSPLHF. As DNA, the CDR3 is TGTGCCAGCTCACCACGGGACAGGGTTGGTTCACCCCTCCACTTT.